These 27 T cell receptor beta chains share one sample of origin, sequenced in a study of T cell responses to AZD1222 COVID-19 vaccine (dated by TCRdb to the early 2020s). The library was prepared using the immunoSEQ multiplex PCR assay. TCRdb carries this immuneACCESS record with in-frame sequences only. Its versions omit some clonotypes, under half of them owing to an unresolved V gene in the studies checked, with the rest unexplained. The sample includes roughly 130,000 clones, with around 90% observed a single time. The ten largest clones represent roughly a sixth of the sample. According to the study, the label for this sample's time point signals: baseline before first vaccination. The sample's treatment or condition label is to be understood as: meningococcal conjugate vaccine given as trial control. The sample in question was peripheral blood, obtained on day 0 of MenACWY control vaccination. The receptors were sampled from an adult in good health.

The chain uses TRBV5-5 and TRBJ1-1; maybe TRBD1 (6 bases). Trimming pared 3 bases from V and 4 bases from J, leaving 16 bases between. The CDR3 length is 15 residues. Germline V lookup: CDR1 SGHKS, CDR2 YYEKEE (reference sequence). The CDR3 DNA sequence: TGTGCCAGCAGCTGGATCCAGGGGTCGGGCACTGAAGCTTTCTTT. It encodes CASSWIQGSGTEAFF.

The chain couples TRBV27 to TRBJ2-2; TRBD1 agrees at 9 bases. V was pared by 9 bases and J by 6 bases, with 2 bases of the junction left unmatched. The germline gives CDR1 MNHEY, CDR2 SMNVEV (reference sequence). This CDR3 has 12 amino acids. The DNA of the CDR3 is TGTGCCAGTAGACAGGGGGCCGGGGAGCTGTTTTTT. It is translated as CASRQGAGELFF.

As DNA, the CDR3 is TGTGCCAGCTTCATGAACACTGAAGCTTTCTTT. The encoded protein is CASFMNTEAFF. The rearrangement uses TRBV28 and TRBJ1-1; no reliable D call. V was shortened by 8 bases and J by 0 bases, with 4 bases between the two germline ends. The germline gives CDR1 MDHEN, CDR2 SYDVKM. There are 11 residues in the CDR3.

CDR3 coding DNA: TGTGCCAGCTCCGGGGGATTGAACACTGAAGCTTTCTTT. Its protein product is CASSGGLNTEAFF. The rearrangement joins TRBV27 to TRBJ1-1; tentative D call: TRBD1 (5 bases). Trimming took 8 bases from V and 0 from J, leaving 10 bases between them. Per the germline V gene, CDR1 is MNHEY and CDR2 is SMNVEV (reference sequence). The CDR3 length is 13 residues.

CDR3: CASKGTGSGYTF. CDR3 coding DNA: TGTGCCAGCAAGGGGACAGGTTCGGGCTACACCTTC. The chain couples TRBV3-1 (or the pseudogene TRBV3-2) to TRBJ1-2; 8 bases agree with TRBD1. Germline values: CDR1 LGHDT, CDR2 YNNKEL (reference sequence). The CDR3 runs 12 residues. V trimming: 7 bases; J trimming: 8 bases; junction bases outside the gene matches: 6.

This clone was recorded only once. J is TRBJ2-7 and V is TRBV10-3, with 7 bases aligning to TRBD1. The CDR3 runs to 15 residues. V lost 6 bases to trimming and J lost 2 bases; unmatched junction nucleotides: 10. Germline V gives CDR1 ENHRY, CDR2 SYGVKD. The CDR3 region is CAIRRTGQLTYEQYF. The CDR3 region has the DNA TGTGCCATCAGGAGAACGGGACAGCTAACCTACGAGCAGTACTTC.

This clone was seen a few times. V usage is TRBV27 and J usage is TRBJ1-4, with a weak D call TRBD1 (5 bases). This CDR3 spans 14 amino acids. Looked up from germline, CDR1 is MNHEY and CDR2 is SMNVEV (reference sequence). The V and J ends lost 2 bases and 7 bases respectively, with 11 bases between them. The CDR3 sequence is CASSLDSRGEKLFF. The CDR3, as DNA: TGTGCCAGCAGTTTAGACAGTAGAGGTGAAAAACTGTTTTTT.

V gene TRBV6-5 combines with J gene TRBJ1-1, with a possible D match to TRBD1 (6 bases). With 11 bases removed from V and 1 base from J, the gap between germline ends came to 14 bases. Germline values: CDR1 MNHEY, CDR2 SVGAGI. This CDR3 spans 13 amino acids. CDR3: CAGTSQGNTEAFF. In DNA, the CDR3 is TGTGCCGGCACTTCACAGGGGAACACTGAAGCTTTCTTT.

The chain is built from TRBV6-5 and TRBJ2-3; TRBD2 is a possible D gene (6 bases). The CDR3 totals 13 residues. V lost 7 bases to trimming and J lost 2 bases, with 10 bases between them. Germline CDR1 MNHEY, CDR2 SVGAGI. CDR3 sequence: CASNGLYTDTQYF. The DNA of the CDR3 is TGTGCCAGCAACGGACTATACACAGATACGCAGTATTTT.

Here the CDR3 DNA reads TGTGCCAGTAGTCTATCGGGAGGTGAGCAGTTCTTC. Its translation: CASSLSGGEQFF. V is TRBV19 and J is TRBJ2-1; 7 bases are a match to TRBD2. The CDR3 runs 12 residues. Looked up from germline, CDR1 is LNHDA and CDR2 is SQIVND (reference sequence). With 5 bases clipped from V and 9 bases from J, the junction kept 4 bases outside the gene matches. Full variable domain (rest looked up from reference TRBV19 and TRBJ2-1): DGGITQSPKYLFRKEGQNVTLSCEQNLNHDAMYWYRQDPGQGLRLIYYSQIVNDFQKGDIAEGYSVSREKKESFPLTVTSAQKNPTAFYLCASSLSGGEQFFGPGTRLTVL.

The V and J genes are TRBV29-1 and TRBJ1-1; D gene ambiguous. Germline assignment: CDR1 SQVTM and CDR2 ANQGSEA. The V end lost 6 bases, the J end lost 1 base, and 9 bases lay between the germline ends. The CDR3 length is 12 residues. Here the CDR3 DNA reads TGCAGCGTCCTTAGGAGGAACACTGAAGCTTTCTTT. It yields the protein CSVLRRNTEAFF.

This clone was found once. The chain employs TRBV7-9 and TRBJ2-7, with D maybe TRBD1 (6 bases). CDR3 length: 13 residues. V lost 5 bases and J 3 bases, leaving 11 bases between the germline ends. CDR1 is SEHNR, CDR2 FQNEAQ, per germline (reference sequence). The CDR3 spells CASSTGTFYEQYF. DNA of the CDR3: TGTGCCAGCAGCACAGGGACCTTCTACGAGCAGTACTTC. Full variable domain (remainder filled in from reference TRBV7-9 and TRBJ2-7): DTGVSQNPRHKITKRGQNVTFRCDPISEHNRLYWYRQTLGQGPEFLTYFQNEAQLEKSRLLSDRFSAERPKGSFSTLEIQRTEQGDSAMYLCASSTGTFYEQYFGPGTRLTVT.

This clone was observed once. The J gene is TRBJ1-6, the V gene TRBV18, with 10 bases lining up with TRBD1. Germline CDR1 is KGHSH and CDR2 is LQKENI. The length of the CDR3 is 15 residues. Unmatched junction bases numbered 5, after V lost 6 bases and J lost 6 bases. CDR3 loop: CASSQTGGGNSPLHF. The CDR3 DNA is TGTGCCAGCTCCCAGACAGGGGGCGGTAATTCACCCCTCCACTTT.

The table lists this clone with a count of one. The CDR3 DNA reads TGTGCCATCCGGACAGGGGAGGCCGGGGAGCTGTTTTTT. Encoded protein: CAIRTGEAGELFF. The V and J genes are TRBV5-4 and TRBJ2-2, with 9 bases fitting TRBD1. V lost 9 bases to trimming and J lost 6 bases; unmatched junction nucleotides: 6. The CDR3 extends over 13 amino acids. CDR1 SGHNT and CDR2 YYREEE come from the germline V gene (reference sequence).

This clone is a singleton in its sample. The chain recombines TRBV2 with TRBJ2-7; D is unresolved. The CDR3 is 11 residues long. The germline gives CDR1 SNHLY, CDR2 FYNNEI. The V end was cut by 5 bases, the J end by 4 bases, with 6 bases between. This chain's CDR3 is CASSTVYEQYF. The CDR3 bases are TGTGCCAGCAGTACAGTATACGAGCAGTACTTC.

There are a few counts of this clone. CDR3 residues: CAWSSGLEQYF. CDR3 nucleotide sequence: TGTGCCTGGAGTTCGGGGCTCGAGCAGTACTTC. The chain links TRBV30 to TRBJ2-7; perhaps D is TRBD1 or TRBD2 (5 bases each). The CDR3 covers 11 residues. V was pared by 2 bases and J by 6 bases, with 8 bases between. Germline CDR1 GTSNPN, CDR2 SVGIG (reference sequence).

The chain recombines TRBV27 with TRBJ1-2; possible D gene TRBD1, 5 bases. Looked up from germline, CDR1 is MNHEY and CDR2 is SMNVEV (reference sequence). The CDR3 sequence is 13 residues long. Deletions cut 4 bases from V and 13 bases from J, with 19 bases between. CDR3: CASSSGRNRYATF. The CDR3 nucleotides read TGTGCCAGCAGTTCGGGACGGAACCGTTACGCCACCTTC.

The chain uses TRBV4-2 and TRBJ2-7; no clear D gene. This CDR3 is built from 10 residues. V was pared by 11 bases and J by 5 bases, with 10 bases between. Germline V lookup: CDR1 LGHNA, CDR2 YNFKEQ. The CDR3 DNA reads TGTGCCCGCCCTGGGGACGAGCAGTACTTC. It specifies CARPGDEQYF.

CDR3 nucleotides: TGTGCCAGCAGTTCGACTAGGATGGGCACAGATACGCAGTATTTT. This encodes CASSSTRMGTDTQYF. The genes are TRBV28 and TRBJ2-3; maybe TRBD2 (6 bases). Deletions cut 4 bases from V and 1 base from J, with 12 bases between. Germline-derived CDR1 and CDR2 are MDHEN and SYDVKM. The length of the CDR3 is 15 residues.

This clone was picked up one time. J is TRBJ2-6 and V is TRBV4-2, with TRBD2 matching 7 bases. With 1 base clipped from V and 2 bases from J, the junction kept 11 bases outside the gene matches. CDR3 length equals 19 residues. Germline V gene sequence: CDR1 LGHNA, CDR2 YNFKEQ. The CDR3 sequence: CASSQAGARGLTGANVLTF. The CDR3 DNA sequence: TGTGCCAGCAGCCAAGCAGGAGCGCGGGGGTTGACTGGGGCCAACGTCCTGACTTTC.

The chain recombines TRBV28 with TRBJ1-4; unclear D gene. Germline V gene sequence: CDR1 MDHEN, CDR2 SYDVKM. The CDR3 has 12 amino acids. V was cut by 1 base and J by 11 bases, with 8 bases left in between. CDR3 amino acids: CASSLFGEKLFF. CDR3 DNA sequence: TGTGCCAGCAGTTTATTTGGGGAGAAACTGTTTTTT.

With respect to this clone: This is likely a read error, given that the CDR3 carries no conserved phenylalanine or tryptophan at its end. The DNA is omitted, as the CDR3 cannot be located on it reliably, and the CDR3 follows TCRdb's listing. The chain is built from TRBV5-8 and TRBJ1-1; no DNA check was done on the table's D call, TRBD1. The CDR3 length equals 9 residues, ends included. CDR1 and CDR2 from the germline V gene are SGHTS and YDEGEE. The CDR3 sequence: CASSLDRAL.

This clone was counted a single time. The rearrangement uses TRBV5-1 and TRBJ2-7; D unresolved. Deletions cut 4 bases from V and 5 bases from J, with 13 bases between. CDR1 and CDR2 from the germline V gene are SGHRS and YFSETQ. CDR3 size: 13 residues. CDR3 DNA: TGCGCCAGCAGCCTGATAGGGTGGGACGAGCAGTACTTC. This sequence encodes CASSLIGWDEQYF.

CDR3 loop: CAWSGYGTSGLNAYNEQFF. CDR3 bases: TGTGCCTGGAGTGGATACGGGACTAGCGGACTTAACGCCTACAATGAGCAGTTCTTC. This chain joins TRBV30 and TRBJ2-1, with 11 nucleotides matching TRBD2. The CDR3 consists of 19 residues. Germline values: CDR1 GTSNPN, CDR2 SVGIG (reference sequence). Losses at the gene ends were 1 base for V and 2 bases for J; bases not matched to a gene: 13.

The chain joins TRBV6-6 to TRBJ2-7, with TRBD2 identical over 8 bases. V dropped 5 bases and J dropped 4; count of bases not matched to a gene: 10. Germline V gene data show CDR1 as MNHNY and CDR2 as SVGAGI (reference sequence). This CDR3 spans 15 amino acids. The DNA of the CDR3 is TGTGCCAGCAGTCTAGCGGGCCTGGGGCTTTACGAGCAGTACTTC. Translating gives CASSLAGLGLYEQYF.

The chain couples TRBV28 to TRBJ2-1, with D unresolved. The CDR3 loop spans 12 amino acids. The germline V gene encodes CDR1 MDHEN and CDR2 SYDVKM. The V end lost 2 bases, the J end lost 10 bases, and 9 bases lay between the germline ends. CDR3 residues: CASSLPVGEQFF. CDR3 in DNA: TGTGCCAGCAGTTTACCCGTAGGCGAGCAGTTCTTC. The variable domain in full, completed from reference TRBV28 and TRBJ2-1, reads DVKVTQSSRYLVKRTGEKVFLECVQDMDHENMFWYRQDPGLGLRLIYFSYDVKMKEKGDIPEGYSVSREKKERFSLILESASTNQTSMYLCASSLPVGEQFFGPGTRLTVL.

The chain recombines TRBV18 with TRBJ1-1; TRBD1 matches 7 bases. CDR1 is KGHSH, CDR2 LQKENI, per germline. Unmatched junction bases numbered 9, after V lost 6 bases and J lost 5 bases. The CDR3 contains 14 residues. CDR3 in DNA: TGTGCCAGCTCCCGACAGGGCGAGGGGACTGAAGCTTTCTTT. This translates into CASSRQGEGTEAFF.